Each of the 25 T cell receptor beta chains below was sequenced from the same sample in a study. Via MiXCR, TCRdb re-called the 5' RACE reads, giving one row per CDR3 protein. The sample has some 40,000 distinct CDR3 sequences; less than 35% are singletons. Sequencing used memory CD4+ T cells sorted from a lymph node. Described subset: memory CD4+ T cells, CD4+CD45RO+CD25-. These receptor sequences come from a female donor with breast cancer.

This clonotype was counted a few times. The gene calls are TRBV7-6 and TRBJ1-5; D call uncertain. The CDR3 loop spans 16 amino acids. V gave up 5 bases and J gave up 3 bases, with 17 bases separating them. Germline assignment: CDR1 SGHVS and CDR2 FNYEAQ. This chain's CDR3 is CASSPMGTADNQPQHF. DNA for the CDR3: TGTGCCAGCAGCCCTATGGGCACAGCAGACAATCAGCCCCAGCATTTT.

V usage is TRBV4-1 and J usage is TRBJ2-7, with D perhaps matching TRBD2 (5 bases). The CDR3 covers 14 residues. Looked up from germline, CDR1 is MGHRA and CDR2 is YSYEKL. The V end was cut by 3 bases, the J end by 3 bases, with 12 bases between. The CDR3 DNA reads TGCGCCAGCAGCCAGGGAGCAGCCAACTACGAGCAGTACTTC. Amino acid sequence: CASSQGAANYEQYF.

In this sample, this clonotype turned up a few times. The V call is TRBV5-5, the J call TRBJ2-2; TRBD1 aligns across 7 bases. CDR1 SGHKS and CDR2 YYEKEE come from the germline V gene (reference sequence). The V gene end was trimmed by 4 bases and the J gene end by 2 bases; junction bases not matched to a gene: 5. The CDR3 length is 15 residues. This CDR3 is CASSQRDRNTGELFF. The CDR3 DNA reads TGTGCCAGCAGCCAAAGGGACAGAAACACCGGGGAGCTGTTTTTT.

This clonotype has just a few counts. The CDR3 protein is CSARDRPIFYNEQFF. DNA for the CDR3: TGCAGTGCTAGAGATCGACCAATTTTTTACAATGAGCAGTTCTTC. The V call is TRBV20-1, the J call TRBJ2-1; D remains unclear. CDR3 length equals 15 residues. Trimming removed 0 bases at V and 4 bases at J, with 13 bases between. Germline-derived CDR1 and CDR2 are DFQATT and SNEGSKA (reference sequence).

This clonotype rates as medium-sized (0.01 to 0.1%). The chain couples TRBV6-1 to TRBJ2-3; TRBD2 matches 8 bases. With V trimmed by 2 bases and J by 0 bases, 1 base remained unmatched. CDR1 is MNHNS and CDR2 is SASEGT in the germline V gene. The CDR3 is 15 residues long. CDR3 in DNA: TGTGCCAGCAGTGAACTAGCGGGTAGCACAGATACGCAGTATTTT. Translating gives CASSELAGSTDTQYF.

The chain links TRBV6-6 to TRBJ1-6, with D possibly matching TRBD1 (5 bases). The CDR3 consists of 19 residues. The V end was cut by 4 bases, the J end by 5 bases, with 24 bases between. CDR1 and CDR2 from the germline V gene are MNHNY and SVGAGI (reference sequence). The CDR3 DNA reads as TGTGCCAGCAGTTCCGGACGGGGGGGGATACGGGCCAATAATTCACCCCTCCACTTT. It codes for CASSSGRGGIRANNSPLHF.

The V and J genes are TRBV4-2 and TRBJ2-2; 12 nucleotides match TRBD2. The CDR3 runs 19 residues. V shed 4 bases and J 5 bases; nucleotides not matched to a gene: 14. From germline, CDR1 is LGHNA and CDR2 YNFKEQ. This chain's CDR3 is CASSRGLAGPEGWTGELFF. CDR3 nucleotide sequence: TGTGCCAGCAGCCGCGGACTAGCGGGACCCGAGGGATGGACCGGGGAGCTGTTTTTT.

This clonotype was observed many times. The chain has TRBV7-9 and TRBJ2-7, with 7 bases matching TRBD1. Germline V gene data show CDR1 as SEHNR and CDR2 as FQNEAQ (reference sequence). V trimming: 10 bases; J trimming: 5 bases; junction bases outside the gene matches: 8. This CDR3 is 12 amino acids long. The CDR3 region is CATSRGFHEQYF. CDR3 bases: TGTGCCACGTCCAGGGGGTTTCACGAGCAGTACTTC.

This chain uses TRBV6-2 or TRBV6-3 with TRBJ2-7; D gene unclear. The CDR3 sequence is 13 residues long. The germline V gene encodes CDR1 MNHEY and CDR2 SVGEGT. Trimming left V 5 bases short and J 2 bases short, with 10 bases between. CDR3 in amino acids: CASSHLATYEQYF. In nucleotides, the CDR3 is TGTGCCAGCAGTCACCTCGCAACCTACGAGCAGTACTTC.

This chain connects TRBV20-1 to TRBJ2-1, with unresolved D. The germline gives CDR1 DFQATT, CDR2 SNEGSKA (reference sequence). The V end lost 4 bases, the J end lost 7 bases, and 8 bases lay between the germline ends. CDR3 length: 11 amino acids. The CDR3 is CSATLGNEQFF. The DNA for the CDR3 is TGCAGTGCTACCCTGGGGAATGAGCAGTTCTTC.

The V call is TRBV5-1, the J call TRBJ2-2; D is uncertain. The V end was cut by 4 bases, the J end by 3 bases, with 22 bases between. The CDR3 length is 18 residues. Germline V CDR1 and CDR2: SGHRS, YFSETQ. The CDR3 nucleotides read TGCGCCAGCAGCCCCGGGCATATCGCACAGAAATACACCGGGGAGCTGTTTTTT. Translating gives CASSPGHIAQKYTGELFF.

This clonotype was seen only a few times. This chain uses TRBV18 with TRBJ2-2; 9 bases are a match to TRBD1. After removal of 8 bases from V and 3 bases from J, the junction contained 7 bases not matched to a gene. Germline CDR1 and CDR2: KGHSH and LQKENI. The CDR3 loop spans 15 amino acids. The DNA for the CDR3 is TGTGCCAGCCTACGGGGACAGGGATACACCGGGGAGCTGTTTTTT. Residues: CASLRGQGYTGELFF.

This clonotype has only a few counts. The chain is built from TRBV27 and TRBJ1-6; tentative D call: TRBD1 (6 bases). The CDR3 has 15 amino acids. Trimming took 11 bases from V and 10 from J, leaving 24 bases between them. Germline values: CDR1 MNHEY, CDR2 SMNVEV (reference sequence). CDR3 residues: CALFRRGGTCSPLHF. CDR3 nucleotide sequence: TGTGCCCTTTTCCGGAGAGGGGGGACGTGCTCACCCCTCCACTTT.

V is TRBV20-1 and J is TRBJ1-5, with 7 bases that match TRBD1. The CDR3 is 16 amino acids. V was pared by 5 bases and J by 1 base, with 11 bases of the junction left unmatched. Germline V gene data show CDR1 as DFQATT and CDR2 as SNEGSKA (reference sequence). The CDR3 nucleotides are TGCAGTGCTGTCGATCCACAGGGGCAGAGCAATCAGCCCCAGCATTTT. Amino acids: CSAVDPQGQSNQPQHF.

The V and J genes are TRBV7-6 and TRBJ2-3; D remains ambiguous. The CDR3 consists of 15 residues. Germline-derived CDR1 and CDR2 are SGHVS and FNYEAQ. V lost 2 bases and J lost 2, with 11 bases in between. The CDR3 DNA reads as TGTGCCAGCAGCTTAAGGTCTGGTTACACAGATACGCAGTATTTT. Protein product: CASSLRSGYTDTQYF.

The chain has TRBV5-1 and TRBJ2-1; tentative D call: TRBD1 (5 bases). CDR1 is SGHRS and CDR2 is YFSETQ in the germline V gene. This CDR3 has 13 residues. V gave up 1 base and J gave up 6 bases, with 8 bases separating them. As DNA, the CDR3 is TGCGCCAGCAGCTTGCCCAGGGTCAATGAGCAGTTCTTC. Its translation is CASSLPRVNEQFF.

The chain carries TRBV5-4 and TRBJ1-1, with D possibly TRBD1 on 5 matching bases. This CDR3 contains 16 residues. CDR1 and CDR2 from the germline V gene are SGHNT and YYREEE (reference sequence). Deletions cut 5 bases from V and 0 bases from J, with 17 bases between. CDR3 sequence: CASSSTGGALNTEAFF. Written as DNA, the CDR3 is TGTGCCAGCAGTTCCACGGGGGGAGCCTTGAACACTGAAGCTTTCTTT. Combining the CDR3 with reference TRBV5-4 and TRBJ1-1 gives the whole variable domain ETGVTQSPTHLIKTRGQQVTLRCSSQSGHNTVSWYQQALGQGPQFIFQYYREEENGRGNFPPRFSGLQFPNYSSELNVNALELDDSALYLCASSSTGGALNTEAFFGQGTRLTVV.

The V gene is TRBV12-3 or TRBV12-4, the J gene TRBJ2-7; possible D gene TRBD2, 6 bases. Trimming took off 4 bases at V and 3 bases at J, with 10 bases between the two ends. The CDR3 covers 13 residues. CDR3 sequence reads: CASSWGVDYEQYF. The CDR3 nucleotides are TGTGCCAGCAGTTGGGGGGTGGACTACGAGCAGTACTTC.

This clonotype was seen a few times. The gene calls are TRBV5-1 and TRBJ2-7; D ambiguous. Germline CDR1 and CDR2: SGHRS and YFSETQ. V was shortened by 4 bases and J by 4 bases, with 18 bases between the two germline ends. The CDR3 is 15 residues long. For the CDR3, the DNA is TGCGCCAGCAGCCCCCTCGAAAATTACGGATACGAGCAGTACTTC. Protein product: CASSPLENYGYEQYF.

This rearrangement joins TRBV7-2 to TRBJ1-2; TRBD1 aligns across 7 bases. The trim removed 4 bases at V and 8 bases at J, leaving 13 bases unmatched. The CDR3 is made up of 15 amino acids. Germline V CDR1 and CDR2: SGHTA, FQGNSA. CDR3 nucleotides: TGTGCCAGCAGCTCCACCCCGGCCAGGGGGAAAGGCTACACCTTC. Translating it yields CASSSTPARGKGYTF.

The chain recombines TRBV20-1 with TRBJ1-1; D not certain. Germline values: CDR1 DFQATT, CDR2 SNEGSKA (reference sequence). The CDR3 length is 11 residues. The V and J ends lost 2 bases and 8 bases respectively, with 9 bases between them. The DNA for the CDR3 is TGCAGTGCTAGATCTAATCAGGAAGCTTTCTTT. This codes for CSARSNQEAFF.

The sample holds one count of this clonotype. The V and J genes are TRBV7-9 and TRBJ1-5; no firm D call. Germline CDR1 and CDR2: SEHNR and FQNEAQ (reference sequence). V shed 3 bases and J shed 7 bases, with 7 bases lying between them. The length of the CDR3 is 12 residues. The CDR3 sequence is CASSFPSQPQHF. In nucleotides, the CDR3 is TGTGCCAGCAGCTTTCCATCGCAGCCCCAGCATTTT.

The chain uses TRBV6-1 and TRBJ2-7; D is uncertain. CDR1 is MNHNS, CDR2 SASEGT, per germline. The CDR3 is 13 residues long. V dropped 3 bases and J dropped 5 bases, with 11 bases sitting between them. As DNA, the CDR3 is TGTGCCAGCAGTGAGGGTCAGTTCGACGAGCAGTACTTC. This gives the protein CASSEGQFDEQYF.

This clonotype was detected a few times. CDR3 loop: CASSEINTGTSGRDTQYF. As DNA, the CDR3 is TGTGCCAGCAGTGAGATCAATACCGGGACTAGCGGGAGAGATACGCAGTATTTT. The chain recombines TRBV6-1 with TRBJ2-3, with TRBD2 identical over 14 bases. V lost 3 bases, J lost 5 bases, and 10 bases stayed unmatched. The germline CDR1 and CDR2 sequences are MNHNS and SASEGT. The CDR3 extends over 18 amino acids.

V and J are TRBV5-6 and TRBJ1-1, with D hard to call. Looked up from germline, CDR1 is SGHDT and CDR2 is YYEEEE. This CDR3 contains 14 residues. V lost 0 bases and J lost 8, with 14 bases in between. CDR3 DNA: TGTGCCAGCAGCTTGGGTCGCTCCTTCCGGGAAGCTTTCTTT. Amino acids: CASSLGRSFREAFF.